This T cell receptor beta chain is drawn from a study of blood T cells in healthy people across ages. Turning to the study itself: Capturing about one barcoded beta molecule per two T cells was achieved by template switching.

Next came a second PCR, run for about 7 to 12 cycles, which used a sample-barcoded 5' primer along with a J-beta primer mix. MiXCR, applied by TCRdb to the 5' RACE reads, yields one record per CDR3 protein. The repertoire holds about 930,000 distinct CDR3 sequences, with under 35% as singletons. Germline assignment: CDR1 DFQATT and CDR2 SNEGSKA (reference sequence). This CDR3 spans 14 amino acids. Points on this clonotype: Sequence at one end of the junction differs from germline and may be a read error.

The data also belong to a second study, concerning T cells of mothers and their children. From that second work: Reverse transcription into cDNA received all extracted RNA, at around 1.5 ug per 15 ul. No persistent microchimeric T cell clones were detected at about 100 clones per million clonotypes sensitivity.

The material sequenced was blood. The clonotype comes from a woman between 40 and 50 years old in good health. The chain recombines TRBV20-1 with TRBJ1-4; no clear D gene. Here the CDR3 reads CSARDPTGGEKRFF. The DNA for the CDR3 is TGCAGTGCTAGAGATCCCACGGGAGGCGAAAAACGGTTTTTT.